This T cell receptor beta chain was sequenced during a study of T-cell reconstitution after alpha-beta-depleted transplantation in children (dated by TCRdb to the mid-2010s). With regard to the full study: T-cell immune reconstitution after TCRalphabeta/CD19-depleted allogeneic hematopoietic cell transplantation in children was quantitatively tracked in the study by means of TCR repertoire profiling. The investigation overall reported the following: The apparently early alphabetaT-cell count recovery about two months after transplant was reportedly dependent on only several hundred rapidly expanded clones derived from non-depleted graft cells. Over the following months the frequencies of hyperexpanded clones went down, and after one year T-cell counts and TCRbeta diversity were mostly credited to newly produced T cells. In some patients, high TCRbeta diversity at day 60 was attributed to recipient T cells and intrathymic progenitors that had survived conditioning.

Per the germline V gene (reference sequence), LNHNV is the CDR1 and YYDKDF is the CDR2. The CDR3 numbers 15 residues from cysteine through phenylalanine. The only DNA kept is the CDR3, 45 bases in frame from the first base. V has 2 bases trimmed and J has 4 bases trimmed; junction bases matching no gene number 6. To prepare the library, PCR was applied. The sample was run on an Illumina HiSeq 2500. TCR library preparation used molecular barcoding, with unique molecular identifiers applied to normalize quantification of the TCRbeta repertoire. The raw public reads went through TCRdb reprocessing: fastp at Q25, MiXCR clone calling, in-frame beta chains kept. Rows are combined by CDR3 protein, so each entry shows the most common genes and DNA. Present in this sample are 700,000 to 950,000 distinct CDR3 sequences, about 15% of which were seen just once. Approximately 5% of the sample is taken by the ten largest.

The table lists this clonotype with a few counts. Its specific antigen is unknown. No clone much larger than this one lies a single base away; base qualities are absent. Interpreted using the paper, the treatment or condition label stands for: allogeneic hematopoietic cell transplantation with graft depleted of TCRalphabeta T cells and CD19 B cells. The children who served as transplant recipients had been given grafts of TCRalphabeta/CD19-depleted allogeneic hematopoietic cells. The sequence was collected from a male patient between 5 and 17 years old who had a stem cell transplant for acute lymphoblastic leukemia, so the T cells may come from the graft donor. The sequence joins TRBV15 to TRBJ2-3; 7 bases in between match TRBD1. The sequenced sample was PBMCs, mostly from graft donor cells, obtained 360 days after TCRalphabeta/CD19-depleted stem cell transplant. CDR3 sequence: CATSRQDRVADTQYF. The nucleotide sequence reads TGTGCCACCAGCAGACAAGACAGGGTAGCAGATACGCAGTATTTT.